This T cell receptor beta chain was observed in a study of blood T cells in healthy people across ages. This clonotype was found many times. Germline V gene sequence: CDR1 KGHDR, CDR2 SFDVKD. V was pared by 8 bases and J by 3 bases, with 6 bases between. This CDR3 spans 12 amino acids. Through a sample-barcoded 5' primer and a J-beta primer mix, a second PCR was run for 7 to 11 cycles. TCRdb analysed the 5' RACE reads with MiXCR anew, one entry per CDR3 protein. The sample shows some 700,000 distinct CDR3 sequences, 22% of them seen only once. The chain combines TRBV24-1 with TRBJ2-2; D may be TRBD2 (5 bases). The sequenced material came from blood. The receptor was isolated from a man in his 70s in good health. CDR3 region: CATIGDTGELFF. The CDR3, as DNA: TGTGCCACCATCGGGGACACCGGGGAGCTGTTTTTT.